What follows are 14 T cell receptor beta chains derived from one specimen sequenced in a study of shared clonotypes between healthy human individuals. Clones were read by immunoSEQ multiplex PCR, and TCRdb kept only the in-frame ones, dropping some. The sample yields fewer than 1.8 million clones, 98% seen once. Source material: naive CD4+ T cells sorted from blood. The subset was: CD45RA+ positively selected. These receptors all come from a man between 25 and 39 years old in good health.

This clone was recorded only once. The J gene is TRBJ2-7, the V gene TRBV5-4; maybe TRBD2 (5 bases). The ends were cut back, 4 bases at V and 3 bases at J, with 17 bases in the middle. The V gene's germline CDR1 is SGHNT and CDR2 YYREEE (reference sequence). The CDR3 is 15 amino acids. In nucleotides, the CDR3 is TGTGCCAGCAGCCTGGGTGGGAGAAGAGTCTACGAGCAGTACTTC. Protein sequence: CASSLGGRRVYEQYF.

The rearrangement links TRBV15 to TRBJ2-3, with D perhaps given as TRBD1 or TRBD2 (5 bases each). The ends were cut back, 0 bases at V and 0 bases at J, with 13 bases in the middle. The germline V gene encodes CDR1 LNHNV and CDR2 YYDKDF (reference sequence). CDR3 length: 17 residues. The CDR3 sequence is CATSRDRGKGSTDTQYF. CDR3 nucleotide sequence: TGTGCCACCAGCAGAGATCGGGGAAAGGGGAGCACAGATACGCAGTATTTT.

The rearrangement links TRBV19 to TRBJ1-2; 7 nucleotides line up with TRBD1. The V gene's germline CDR1 is LNHDA and CDR2 SQIVND (reference sequence). The V gene end was trimmed by 3 bases and the J gene end by 4 bases; junction bases not matched to a gene: 5. This CDR3 is 14 amino acids long. The CDR3 nucleotides are TGTGCCAGTAGTATCCGGGACAGCGCCTATGGCTACACCTTC. The encoded protein is CASSIRDSAYGYTF. Complete variable domain (other parts from reference TRBV19 and TRBJ1-2): DGGITQSPKYLFRKEGQNVTLSCEQNLNHDAMYWYRQDPGQGLRLIYYSQIVNDFQKGDIAEGYSVSREKKESFPLTVTSAQKNPTAFYLCASSIRDSAYGYTFGSGTRLTVV.

This clone showed up just once. V and J are TRBV7-3 and TRBJ2-1, with 7 nucleotides matching TRBD2. The CDR3 is 17 residues long. V was clipped by 5 bases and J by 10 bases; unmatched bases: 20. In germline, CDR1 is SGHTA, CDR2 FQGTGA. The DNA for the CDR3 is TGTGCCAGCAGCCCTCAGAACGCGGGAGTCCGGGGTGCGGAGCAGTTCTTC. Translating gives CASSPQNAGVRGAEQFF. Full variable domain (missing parts from reference TRBV7-3 and TRBJ2-1): GAGVSQTPSNKVTEKGKYVELRCDPISGHTALYWYRQSLGQGPEFLIYFQGTGAADDSGLPNDRFFAVRPEGSVSTLKIQRTERGDSAVYLCASSPQNAGVRGAEQFFGPGTRLTVL.

Of note for this clone: Other DNA sequences in the sample encode the same CDR3. The chain is built from TRBV5-1 and TRBJ2-7; 13 bases align to TRBD2. Trimming at V came to 4 bases and at J to 4 bases, leaving 5 bases not matched to a gene. Germline loops: CDR1 SGHRS, CDR2 YFSETQ. There are 15 residues in the CDR3. The DNA of the CDR3 is TGCGCCAGCAGCCCCCGGACTAGCGGGAGTTACGAGCAGTACTTC. Its protein product is CASSPRTSGSYEQYF.

The chain carries TRBV6-1 and TRBJ2-7, with 7 bases lining up with TRBD1. The trim removed 8 bases at V and 4 bases at J, leaving 8 bases unmatched. CDR1 is MNHNS, CDR2 SASEGT, per germline. The CDR3 consists of 13 residues. The CDR3 loop is CASFTGASYEQYF. DNA for the CDR3: TGTGCCAGCTTCACAGGGGCCTCTTACGAGCAGTACTTC.

Regarding this clone: Other nucleotide sequences from this sample produce the same CDR3. The rearrangement links TRBV18 to TRBJ2-5; D not certain. This CDR3 is built from 12 residues. CDR1 and CDR2 (germline): KGHSH, LQKENI. With 2 bases removed from V and 5 bases from J, the gap between germline ends came to 6 bases. The CDR3 DNA reads TGTGCCAGCTCACCAGGAGCGGAGACCCAGTACTTC. This gives the protein CASSPGAETQYF.

The rearrangement links TRBV28 to TRBJ1-5; D gene uncertain. Germline V gene data show CDR1 as MDHEN and CDR2 as SYDVKM. The CDR3 is 14 residues long. V lost 7 bases, J lost 3 bases, and 13 bases lay in between. DNA for the CDR3: TGTGCCAGCATTCCCGCACCGTACAATCAGCCCCAGCATTTT. Translation gives CASIPAPYNQPQHF.

The chain is built from TRBV10-3 and TRBJ1-2; D unclear. The CDR3 runs to 14 residues. Germline V gives CDR1 ENHRY, CDR2 SYGVKD. Trimming shortened V by 4 bases and J by 10 bases, and 19 bases separated the two germline ends. CDR3: CAISAASSTQTYTF. The CDR3 region has the DNA TGTGCCATCAGTGCGGCCAGCAGTACTCAGACCTACACCTTC.

V is TRBV27 and J is TRBJ1-1; tentative D call: TRBD1 (5 bases). The CDR3 has 12 amino acids. The germline V gene has CDR1 MNHEY and CDR2 SMNVEV (reference sequence). V lost 7 bases and J lost 6, with 12 bases in between. CDR3 bases: TGTGCCAGCAAAAACCGGGGCGCTGAAGCTTTCTTT. Translated, it gives CASKNRGAEAFF.

This clone appeared once. The V and J genes are TRBV9 and TRBJ2-5, with 10 bases identical to TRBD2. The germline V gene has CDR1 SGDLS and CDR2 YYNGEE. Losses at the gene ends were 4 bases for V and 5 bases for J; bases not matched to a gene: 5. The CDR3 extends over 14 amino acids. The CDR3: CASSFGLAEETQYF. CDR3 bases: TGTGCCAGCAGCTTCGGACTAGCGGAGGAGACCCAGTACTTC.

This chain connects TRBV28 to TRBJ1-2; unclear D gene. V lost 6 bases, J lost 8 bases, and 19 bases lay in between. The CDR3 is made up of 14 amino acids. Germline V gene data show CDR1 as MDHEN and CDR2 as SYDVKM. CDR3 loop: CASRSTGPRRGYTF. The CDR3 DNA reads TGTGCCAGCAGGTCGACCGGGCCCCGACGCGGCTACACCTTC.

Here the CDR3 reads CASGYCGGPAFCEQYF. In nucleotides, the CDR3 is TGTGCTAGTGGTTACTGTGGGGGCCCGGCTTTTTGCGAGCAGTACTTC. The rearrangement uses TRBV12-5 and TRBJ2-7; D is perhaps TRBD1 (6 bases). Between the trimmed V and J ends, which lost 4 bases and 6 bases, there was a span of 22 bases. CDR3 size: 16 residues. Germline V gives CDR1 LGHNT, CDR2 FRNRAP.

The chain joins TRBV19 to TRBJ2-1; D not certain. The CDR3 is made up of 12 amino acids. Trimming cost V 5 bases and J 3 bases, with 5 bases left between them. The V gene's germline CDR1 is LNHDA and CDR2 SQIVND (reference sequence). DNA for the CDR3: TGTGCCAGTAGTGAGCACTACAATGAGCAGTTCTTC. Translated, it gives CASSEHYNEQFF.